The 30 T cell receptor beta chains below come from one sample, sequenced in a study of cytomegalovirus exposure and HLA in healthy donors (dated by TCRdb to 2017 to 2019). Library prep was done by the immunoSEQ multiplex PCR assay. The multiplex PCR relied on a mix of 60 forward primers for TCR Vbeta segments and 13 reverse primers for TCR Jbeta segments. In TCRdb, the immuneACCESS table is reduced to in-frame sequences with V and J assigned. These tables do not hold every clone; where another copy was compared, an unresolved V gene accounts for under half, and the others remain unexplained. The sample table records around 110,000 clones; about four fifths of these occur just once. The top ten clonotypes cover approximately 4% of the sample. The source material was PBMCs. All receptors come from a young man in good health and CMV-seropositive.

With regard to this clone: Other DNA sequences in this sample translate to the same CDR3. The chain carries TRBV2 and TRBJ1-3; no definite D call. Trimming removed 9 bases from V and 0 bases from J, with 9 bases in between. The CDR3 has 13 amino acids. Germline assignment: CDR1 SNHLY and CDR2 FYNNEI. CDR3 bases: TGTGCCAGTAGACAAGACTCTGGAAACACCATATATTTT. Its protein product is CASRQDSGNTIYF. Supplemented by reference TRBV2 and TRBJ1-3, the full variable domain reads EPEVTQTPSHQVTQMGQEVILRCVPISNHLYFYWYRQILGQKVEFLVSFYNNEISEKSEIFDDQFSVERPDGSNFTLKIRSTKLEDSAMYFCASRQDSGNTIYFGEGSWLTVV.

The V call is TRBV11-2, the J call TRBJ1-6; D might be TRBD1 (6 bases). The CDR3 spans 13 residues. V gave up 5 bases and J gave up 7 bases, with 9 bases separating them. Germline V gene sequence: CDR1 SGHAT, CDR2 FQNNGV. In DNA, the CDR3 is TGTGCCAGCAGCGCCGACAGGAATTCACCCCTCCACTTT. Translated, it gives CASSADRNSPLHF.

The CDR3 protein is CAWSVEVNYGYTF. CDR3 DNA: TGTGCCTGGAGTGTCGAGGTAAACTATGGCTACACCTTC. The chain employs TRBV30 and TRBJ1-2; D uncertain. Trimming pared 0 bases from V and 2 bases from J, leaving 7 bases between. The germline V gene encodes CDR1 GTSNPN and CDR2 SVGIG (reference sequence). The CDR3 runs to 13 residues.

The chain is built from TRBV21-1 and TRBJ1-5; the D call in the table, TRBD1, was not verified against the DNA. TRBV21-1 is a documented pseudogene. This CDR3 is 18 amino acids long. This CDR3 reads CASSKEGQRGHFNQPQHF. CDR3 in DNA: TGTGCCAGCAGCAAAGAGGGGCAACGGGGACACTTCAATCAGCCCCAGCATTTT.

The chain links TRBV7-8 to TRBJ2-5; D perhaps matches TRBD2 (6 bases). The J call may be mistaken, given a closer DNA end match to TRBJ2-7. CDR1 and CDR2 (germline): SGHVS, FQNEAQ. CDR3 length equals 16 residues. This CDR3 is CASSSRRLVPSYEQYF. The CDR3 DNA reads as TGTGCCAGCAGCTCGAGACGACTAGTACCCTCCTACGAGCAGTACTTC.

This chain connects TRBV2 to TRBJ2-5; TRBD2 is a possible D gene (5 bases). The J call may be mistaken, given a closer DNA end match to TRBJ2-7. The CDR3 is 15 amino acids. Looked up from germline, CDR1 is SNHLY and CDR2 is FYNNEI. The CDR3 DNA is TGTGCCAGCGGACTCTCAACCCAAAGCTCCTACGAGCAGTACTTC. Residues: CASGLSTQSSYEQYF.

The count of this clone is one. The V and J genes are TRBV19 and TRBJ2-1, with TRBD1 identical over 10 bases. V lost 5 bases, J lost 8 bases, and 12 bases stayed unmatched. The CDR3 runs to 16 residues. Germline CDR1 LNHDA, CDR2 SQIVND (reference sequence). CDR3: CASSLSGTGVGYEQFF. The DNA of the CDR3 is TGTGCCAGTAGTCTTTCCGGGACAGGGGTAGGGTATGAGCAGTTCTTC.

This chain joins TRBV27 and TRBJ2-3, with a weak D call TRBD1 (5 bases). Germline V gene sequence: CDR1 MNHEY, CDR2 SMNVEV (reference sequence). Trimming shortened V by 6 bases and J by 1 base, and 14 bases separated the two germline ends. This CDR3 contains 15 residues. In nucleotides, the CDR3 is TGTGCCAGCAGCCCTCATGGGGCTGGCACAGATACGCAGTATTTT. Translation gives CASSPHGAGTDTQYF.

The V call is TRBV19, the J call TRBJ1-1, with 8 bases lining up with TRBD1. CDR3 length: 14 residues. V was clipped by 10 bases and J by 1 base; unmatched bases: 8. Germline CDR1 and CDR2: LNHDA and SQIVND (reference sequence). The CDR3 spells CATYDRGGNTEAFF. In DNA, the CDR3 is TGTGCCACCTACGACAGGGGAGGGAACACTGAAGCTTTCTTT.

The genes are TRBV18 and TRBJ2-2, with 7 bases matching TRBD2. Losses at the gene ends were 4 bases for V and 6 bases for J; bases not matched to a gene: 8. The CDR3 is 15 residues long. CDR1 KGHSH and CDR2 LQKENI come from the germline V gene. The CDR3 region has the DNA TGTGCCAGCTCACGATCCGGGACTATGGCCGGGGAGCTGTTTTTT. It encodes CASSRSGTMAGELFF.

This chain connects TRBV7-3 to TRBJ1-1, with a weak D call TRBD1 (6 bases). The CDR3 covers 15 residues. V was pared by 1 base and J by 4 bases, with 13 bases between. Germline CDR1 and CDR2: SGHTA and FQGTGA. Here the CDR3 DNA reads TGTGCCAGCAGCTTAATCGGGGGCGGGGGCACTGAAGCTTTCTTT. It encodes CASSLIGGGGTEAFF. Using reference TRBV7-3 and TRBJ1-1 for the parts outside the CDR3, the full variable domain is GAGVSQTPSNKVTEKGKYVELRCDPISGHTALYWYRQSLGQGPEFLIYFQGTGAADDSGLPNDRFFAVRPEGSVSTLKIQRTERGDSAVYLCASSLIGGGGTEAFFGQGTRLTVV.

With respect to this clone: At one end the junction does not follow the germline gene, possibly because of a read error. The chain joins TRBV6-4 to TRBJ2-6; tentatively, D is TRBD1 (5 bases). Germline V gives CDR1 MRHNA, CDR2 SNTAGT. The CDR3 has 16 residues. CDR3 amino acids: CASSDSTGSGANGLTF. The CDR3 DNA sequence: TGTGCCAGCAGTGACTCGACGGGCTCTGGGGCCAACGGCCTGACTTTC.

The chain couples TRBV6-1 to TRBJ2-7, with 7 bases aligning to TRBD1. V was pared by 6 bases and J by 1 base, with 6 bases of the junction left unmatched. Germline lookup yields CDR1 MNHNS and CDR2 SASEGT. This CDR3 has 14 residues. The CDR3 DNA sequence: TGTGCCAGCAGGGAACAGGGGTCGTCCTACGAGCAGTACTTC. This codes for CASREQGSSYEQYF.

V is TRBV19 and J is TRBJ2-6, with D maybe TRBD1 (5 bases). The germline V gene encodes CDR1 LNHDA and CDR2 SQIVND (reference sequence). The CDR3 is made up of 18 amino acids. Trimming shortened V by 4 bases and J by 6 bases, and 22 bases separated the two germline ends. The CDR3, as DNA: TGTGCCAGTAGTAACCCTTTGAAAGGGGCTAAAGAGGCCAACGTCCTGACTTTC. Translation: CASSNPLKGAKEANVLTF.

The chain has TRBV7-9 and TRBJ1-1; TRBD1 matches 7 bases. V lost 6 bases, J lost 6 bases, and 10 bases stayed unmatched. The CDR3 spans 14 residues. From germline, CDR1 is SEHNR and CDR2 FQNEAQ (reference sequence). The CDR3 region has the DNA TGTGCCAGCAGACTAGGGGGCGAGGCGTCTGAAGCTTTCTTT. Translating it yields CASRLGGEASEAFF.

The rearrangement joins TRBV7-8 to TRBJ1-5; D is unclear. Trimming removed 1 base from V and 15 bases from J, with 13 bases in between. The CDR3 contains 12 residues. CDR1 SGHVS and CDR2 FQNEAQ come from the germline V gene. The DNA of the CDR3 is TGTGCCAGCAGCTTAGAGAGTTTTCCTCGGCATTTT. This encodes CASSLESFPRHF.

The rearrangement uses TRBV11-2 and TRBJ1-1; D gene unclear. The germline CDR1 and CDR2 sequences are SGHAT and FQNNGV. The CDR3 sequence is 13 residues long. V gave up 1 base and J gave up 1 base, with 4 bases separating them. CDR3 in DNA: TGTGCCAGCAGCTTAGGCAGGAACACTGAAGCTTTCTTT. Residues: CASSLGRNTEAFF.

The rearrangement joins TRBV30 to TRBJ2-1; TRBD1 might be the D (6 bases). The CDR3 covers 15 residues. With 0 bases removed from V and 0 bases from J, the gap between germline ends came to 9 bases. CDR1 and CDR2 (germline): GTSNPN, SVGIG (reference sequence). The CDR3 protein is CAWSVGGISYNEQFF. For the CDR3, the DNA is TGTGCCTGGAGTGTAGGGGGTATCTCCTACAATGAGCAGTTCTTC.

The rearrangement links TRBV2 to TRBJ2-7; possible D gene TRBD1, 6 bases. This CDR3 is 13 amino acids long. V shed 4 bases and J shed 0 bases, with 7 bases lying between them. CDR1 SNHLY and CDR2 FYNNEI come from the germline V gene. The CDR3 nucleotides read TGTGCCAGCAGTGGGGACAACTCCTACGAGCAGTACTTC. It is translated as CASSGDNSYEQYF.

V is TRBV19 and J is TRBJ2-4; D possibly corresponds to TRBD2 (5 bases). Germline loops: CDR1 LNHDA, CDR2 SQIVND (reference sequence). V was trimmed by 1 base and J by 3 bases, leaving 10 bases between them. The length of the CDR3 is 15 residues. CDR3 nucleotide sequence: TGTGCCAGTAGTATAGGTCAGCGGAACAAAAACATTCAGTACTTC. This sequence encodes CASSIGQRNKNIQYF. Using reference TRBV19 and TRBJ2-4 for the parts outside the CDR3, the full variable domain is DGGITQSPKYLFRKEGQNVTLSCEQNLNHDAMYWYRQDPGQGLRLIYYSQIVNDFQKGDIAEGYSVSREKKESFPLTVTSAQKNPTAFYLCASSIGQRNKNIQYFGAGTRLSVL.

The chain carries TRBV7-9 and TRBJ2-1; 9 bases line up with TRBD2. The CDR3 covers 14 residues. V trimming: 3 bases; J trimming: 10 bases; junction bases outside the gene matches: 7. Germline loops: CDR1 SEHNR, CDR2 FQNEAQ (reference sequence). The CDR3 protein is CASSLRGGAGEQFF. CDR3 sequence (DNA): TGTGCCAGCAGCTTGCGCGGGGGGGCCGGCGAGCAGTTCTTC.

The chain couples TRBV2 to TRBJ2-1; D not certain. This CDR3 contains 14 residues. The ends were cut back, 0 bases at V and 10 bases at J, with 13 bases in the middle. CDR1 is SNHLY, CDR2 FYNNEI, per germline. CDR3 in amino acids: CASSEASPVGEQFF. CDR3 sequence (DNA): TGTGCCAGCAGTGAAGCGAGCCCGGTCGGGGAGCAGTTCTTC.

The J gene is TRBJ2-1, the V gene TRBV2; maybe TRBD2 (5 bases). This CDR3 region has 15 residues. The V gene's germline CDR1 is SNHLY and CDR2 FYNNEI. V dropped 6 bases and J dropped 0 bases, with 12 bases sitting between them. CDR3 nucleotide sequence: TGTGCCAGCAGCCTTCTACTAGGCTCCTACAATGAGCAGTTCTTC. It codes for CASSLLLGSYNEQFF.

Concerning this clone itself: Other DNA sequences in this sample translate to the same CDR3. This sequence joins TRBV28 and TRBJ1-1; 9 positions agree with TRBD1. The length of the CDR3 is 15 residues. After removal of 4 bases from V and 1 base from J, the junction contained 4 bases not matched to a gene. In germline, CDR1 is MDHEN, CDR2 SYDVKM. The CDR3 region has the DNA TGTGCCAGCAGTTCCCCGACAGGGGGGAACACTGAAGCTTTCTTT. It yields the protein CASSSPTGGNTEAFF.

This clone was picked up a small number of times. This rearrangement joins TRBV7-2 to TRBJ2-2, with 14 bases lining up with TRBD2. Germline V lookup: CDR1 SGHTA, CDR2 FQGNSA. This CDR3 has 17 residues. Unmatched junction bases numbered 3, after V lost 4 bases and J lost 2 bases. CDR3 region: CASSSGLAGVNTGELFF. The CDR3 DNA reads as TGTGCCAGCAGCTCGGGACTAGCGGGGGTTAACACCGGGGAGCTGTTTTTT.

The rearrangement joins TRBV2 to TRBJ2-7; possibly TRBD1 for D (6 bases). V lost 0 bases to trimming and J lost 6 bases, with 15 bases between them. The CDR3 is 15 amino acids. Germline V gene sequence: CDR1 SNHLY, CDR2 FYNNEI. The CDR3 protein is CASSEALPGVSEQYF. CDR3 nucleotides: TGTGCCAGCAGTGAAGCGCTTCCAGGGGTCTCCGAGCAGTACTTC.

The DNA of the CDR3 is TGCGCCAGCAGCTTTGGGACAGGGGATGAGCGATTCTCTGGAAACACCATATATTTT. This codes for CASSFGTGDERFSGNTIYF. The chain links TRBV4-3 to TRBJ1-3, with 10 positions matching TRBD1. The junction had 13 bases not matched to a gene; V was cut back by 5 bases and J by 0 bases. Germline-derived CDR1 and CDR2 are LGHNA and YSLEER. The CDR3 sequence is 19 residues long.

The CDR3 DNA sequence: TGTGCCAGCAGTTATCGGGCACAGGGTACCTACGAGCAGTACTTC. Residues: CASSYRAQGTYEQYF. The J gene is TRBJ2-7, the V gene TRBV6-5; tentatively, D is TRBD1 (6 bases). V was clipped by 3 bases and J by 2 bases, with 14 bases between them. The length of the CDR3 is 15 residues. Germline assignment: CDR1 MNHEY and CDR2 SVGAGI.

The chain recombines TRBV5-5 with TRBJ2-7; D perhaps matches TRBD2 (5 bases). The germline V gene has CDR1 SGHKS and CDR2 YYEKEE (reference sequence). The V and J ends lost 4 bases and 0 bases respectively, with 8 bases between them. The length of the CDR3 is 13 residues. CDR3 sequence: CASSRTDSYEQYF. Here the CDR3 DNA reads TGTGCCAGCAGCCGGACTGACTCCTACGAGCAGTACTTC. The complete variable domain, with remaining parts taken from reference TRBV5-5 and TRBJ2-7, reads DAGVTQSPTHLIKTRGQQVTLRCSPISGHKSVSWYQQVLGQGPQFIFQYYEKEERGRGNFPDRFSARQFPNYSSELNVNALLLGDSALYLCASSRTDSYEQYFGPGTRLTVT.

The gene calls are TRBV27 and TRBJ2-5, with 12 bases fitting TRBD2. The CDR3 runs to 15 residues. V lost 3 bases to trimming and J lost 2 bases; unmatched junction nucleotides: 1. Per germline, CDR1 MNHEY and CDR2 SMNVEV (reference sequence). CDR3 amino acids: CASSFLAGGQETQYF. CDR3 nucleotide sequence: TGTGCCAGCAGTTTCCTAGCGGGAGGGCAAGAGACCCAGTACTTC.